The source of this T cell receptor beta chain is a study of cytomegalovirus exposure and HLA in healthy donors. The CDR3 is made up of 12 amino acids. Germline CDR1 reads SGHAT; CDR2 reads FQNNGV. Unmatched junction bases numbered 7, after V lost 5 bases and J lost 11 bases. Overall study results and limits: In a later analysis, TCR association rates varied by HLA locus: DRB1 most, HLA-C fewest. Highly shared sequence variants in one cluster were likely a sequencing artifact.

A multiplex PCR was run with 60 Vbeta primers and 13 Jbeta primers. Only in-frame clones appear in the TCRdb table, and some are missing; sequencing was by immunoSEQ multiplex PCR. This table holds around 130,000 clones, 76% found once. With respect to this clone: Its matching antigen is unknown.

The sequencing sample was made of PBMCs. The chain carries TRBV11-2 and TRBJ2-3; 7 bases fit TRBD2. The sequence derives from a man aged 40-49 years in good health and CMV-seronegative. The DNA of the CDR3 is TGTGCCAGCAGCACCCCGGGACTAAGGCAGTATTTT. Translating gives CASSTPGLRQYF.